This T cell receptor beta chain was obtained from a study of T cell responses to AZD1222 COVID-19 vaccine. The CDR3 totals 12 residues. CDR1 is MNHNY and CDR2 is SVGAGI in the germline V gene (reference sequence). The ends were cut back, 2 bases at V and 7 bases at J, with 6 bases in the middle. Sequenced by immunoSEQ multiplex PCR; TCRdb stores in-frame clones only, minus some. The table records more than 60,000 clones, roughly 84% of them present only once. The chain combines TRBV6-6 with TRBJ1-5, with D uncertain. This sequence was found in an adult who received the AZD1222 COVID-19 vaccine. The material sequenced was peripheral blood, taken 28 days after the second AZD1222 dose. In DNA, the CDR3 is TGTGCCAGCAGTTACCCCAAACAGCCCCAGCATTTT. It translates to CASSYPKQPQHF.